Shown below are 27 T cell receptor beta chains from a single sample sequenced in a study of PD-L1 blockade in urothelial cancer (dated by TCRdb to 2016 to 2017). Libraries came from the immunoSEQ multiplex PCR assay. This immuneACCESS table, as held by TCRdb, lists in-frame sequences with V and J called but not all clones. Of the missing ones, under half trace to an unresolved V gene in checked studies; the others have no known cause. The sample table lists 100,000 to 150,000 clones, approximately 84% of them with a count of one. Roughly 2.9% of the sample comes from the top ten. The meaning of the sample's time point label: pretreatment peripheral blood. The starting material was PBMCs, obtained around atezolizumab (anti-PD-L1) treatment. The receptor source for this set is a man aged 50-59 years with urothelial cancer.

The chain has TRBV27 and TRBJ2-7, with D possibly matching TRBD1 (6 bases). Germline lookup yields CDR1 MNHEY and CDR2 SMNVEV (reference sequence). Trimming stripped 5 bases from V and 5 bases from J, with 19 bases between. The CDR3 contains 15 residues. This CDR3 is CASSPFPQGIHEQYF. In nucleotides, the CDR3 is TGTGCCAGCAGTCCATTCCCCCAGGGGATCCACGAGCAGTACTTC.

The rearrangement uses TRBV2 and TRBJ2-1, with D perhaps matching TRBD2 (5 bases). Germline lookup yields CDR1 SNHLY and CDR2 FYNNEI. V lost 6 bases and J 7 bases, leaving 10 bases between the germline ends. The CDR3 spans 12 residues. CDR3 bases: TGTGCCAGCAGATGGAGGAGGAATGAGCAGTTCTTC. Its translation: CASRWRRNEQFF.

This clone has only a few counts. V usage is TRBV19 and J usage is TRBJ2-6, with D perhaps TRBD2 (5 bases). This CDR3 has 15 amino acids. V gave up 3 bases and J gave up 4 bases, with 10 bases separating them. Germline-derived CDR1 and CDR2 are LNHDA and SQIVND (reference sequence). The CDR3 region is CASSMGGSGANVLTF. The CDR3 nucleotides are TGTGCCAGTAGTATGGGCGGGTCAGGGGCCAACGTCCTGACTTTC.

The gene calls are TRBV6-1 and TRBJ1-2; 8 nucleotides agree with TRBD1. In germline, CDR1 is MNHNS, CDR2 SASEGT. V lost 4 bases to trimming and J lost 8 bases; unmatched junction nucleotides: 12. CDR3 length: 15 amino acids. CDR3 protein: CASSGQGKVRGGYTF. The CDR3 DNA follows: TGTGCCAGCAGTGGACAGGGGAAGGTCCGCGGCGGCTACACCTTC.

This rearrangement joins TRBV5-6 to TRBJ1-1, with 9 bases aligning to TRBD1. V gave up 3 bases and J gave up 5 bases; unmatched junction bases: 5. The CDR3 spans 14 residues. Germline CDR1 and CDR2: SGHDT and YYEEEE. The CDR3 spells CASSYGTGWTEAFF. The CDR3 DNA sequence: TGTGCCAGCAGCTATGGGACAGGGTGGACTGAAGCTTTCTTT.

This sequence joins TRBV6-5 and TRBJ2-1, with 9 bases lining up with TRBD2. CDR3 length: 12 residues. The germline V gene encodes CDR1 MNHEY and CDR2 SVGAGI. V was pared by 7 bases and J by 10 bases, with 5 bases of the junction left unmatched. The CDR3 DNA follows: TGTGCCAGCACATCGGGACTAGCAGAGCAGTTCTTC. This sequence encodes CASTSGLAEQFF.

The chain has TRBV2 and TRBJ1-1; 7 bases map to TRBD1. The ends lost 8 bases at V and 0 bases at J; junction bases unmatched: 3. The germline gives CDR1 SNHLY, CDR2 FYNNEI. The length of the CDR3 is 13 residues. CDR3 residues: CASGGGVNTEAFF. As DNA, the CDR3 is TGTGCCAGCGGAGGGGGCGTGAACACTGAAGCTTTCTTT.

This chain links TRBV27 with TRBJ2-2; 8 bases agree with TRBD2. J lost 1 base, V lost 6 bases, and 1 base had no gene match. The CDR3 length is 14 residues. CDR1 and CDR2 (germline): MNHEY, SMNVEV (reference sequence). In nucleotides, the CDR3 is TGTGCCAGCAGGGGACTAGTGAACACCGGGGAGCTGTTTTTT. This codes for CASRGLVNTGELFF.

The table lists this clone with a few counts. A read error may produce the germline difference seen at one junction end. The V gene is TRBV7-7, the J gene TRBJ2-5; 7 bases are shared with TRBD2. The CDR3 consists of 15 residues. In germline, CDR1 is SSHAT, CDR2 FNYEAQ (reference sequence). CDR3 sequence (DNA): TGTGCTAGCAGCTTAAGCGCGGGAGACGTTGGGACCCAGTACTTC. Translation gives CASSLSAGDVGTQYF.

This CDR3 reads CAWSLGGLRVTEAFF. CDR3 bases: TGTGCCTGGAGCCTCGGGGGGTTAAGGGTCACTGAAGCTTTCTTT. V usage is TRBV30 and J usage is TRBJ1-1, with D possibly matching TRBD1 (5 bases). CDR1 is GTSNPN, CDR2 SVGIG, per germline (reference sequence). V was cut by 3 bases and J by 4 bases, with 18 bases left in between. This CDR3 is built from 15 residues.

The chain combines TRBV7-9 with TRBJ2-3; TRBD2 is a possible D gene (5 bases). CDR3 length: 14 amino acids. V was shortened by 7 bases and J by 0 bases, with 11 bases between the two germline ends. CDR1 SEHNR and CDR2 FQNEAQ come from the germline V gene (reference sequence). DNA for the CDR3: TGTGCCAGCAACCGGGCGGGTAGCACAGATACGCAGTATTTT. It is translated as CASNRAGSTDTQYF. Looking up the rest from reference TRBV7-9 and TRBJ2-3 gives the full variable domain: DTGVSQNPRHKITKRGQNVTFRCDPISEHNRLYWYRQTLGQGPEFLTYFQNEAQLEKSRLLSDRFSAERPKGSFSTLEIQRTEQGDSAMYLCASNRAGSTDTQYFGPGTRLTVL.

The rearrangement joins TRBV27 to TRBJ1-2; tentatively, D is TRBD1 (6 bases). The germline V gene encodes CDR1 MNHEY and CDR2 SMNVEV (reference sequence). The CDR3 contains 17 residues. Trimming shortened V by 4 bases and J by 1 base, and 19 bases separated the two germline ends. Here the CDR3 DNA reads TGTGCCAGCAGTTACCGGACAGCTACGGGGCTTAACTATGGCTACACCTTC. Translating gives CASSYRTATGLNYGYTF.

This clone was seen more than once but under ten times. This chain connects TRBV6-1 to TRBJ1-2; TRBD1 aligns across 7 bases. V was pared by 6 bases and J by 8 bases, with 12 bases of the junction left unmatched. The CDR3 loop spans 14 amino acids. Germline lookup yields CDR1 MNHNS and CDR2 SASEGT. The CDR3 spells CASRATGNTGGYTF. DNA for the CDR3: TGTGCCAGCAGGGCGACAGGGAACACGGGGGGCTACACCTTC.

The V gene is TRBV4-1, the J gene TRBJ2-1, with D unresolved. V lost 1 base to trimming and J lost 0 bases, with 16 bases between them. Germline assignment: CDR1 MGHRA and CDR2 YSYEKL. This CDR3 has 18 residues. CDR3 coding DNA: TGCGCCAGCAGCCAAGTCATCGGCGACCGGAGCTCCTACAATGAGCAGTTCTTC. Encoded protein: CASSQVIGDRSSYNEQFF.

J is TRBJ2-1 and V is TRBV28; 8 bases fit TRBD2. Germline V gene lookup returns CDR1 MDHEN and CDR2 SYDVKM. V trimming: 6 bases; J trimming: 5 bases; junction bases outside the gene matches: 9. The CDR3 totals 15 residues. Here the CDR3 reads CASSPREALNNEQFF. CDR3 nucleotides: TGTGCCAGCAGCCCGCGGGAGGCCCTGAACAATGAGCAGTTCTTC.

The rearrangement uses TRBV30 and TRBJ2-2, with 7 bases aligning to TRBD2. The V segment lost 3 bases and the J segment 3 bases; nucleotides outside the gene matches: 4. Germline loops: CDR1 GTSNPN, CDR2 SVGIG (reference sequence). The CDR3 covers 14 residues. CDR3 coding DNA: TGTGCCTGGAGAAGTGGGAGGGACACCGGGGAGCTGTTTTTT. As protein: CAWRSGRDTGELFF.

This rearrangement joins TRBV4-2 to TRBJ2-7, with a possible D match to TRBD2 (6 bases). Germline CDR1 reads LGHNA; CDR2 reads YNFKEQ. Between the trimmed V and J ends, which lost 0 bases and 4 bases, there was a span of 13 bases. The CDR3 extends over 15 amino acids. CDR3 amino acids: CASSQDTSPLYEQYF. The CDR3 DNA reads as TGTGCCAGCAGCCAAGATACTAGCCCTCTGTACGAGCAGTACTTC.

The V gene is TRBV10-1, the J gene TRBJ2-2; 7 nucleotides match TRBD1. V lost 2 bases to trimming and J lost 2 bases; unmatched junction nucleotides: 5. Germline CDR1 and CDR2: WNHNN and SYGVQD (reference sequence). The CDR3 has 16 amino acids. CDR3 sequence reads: CASSERDRLNTGELFF. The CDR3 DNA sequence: TGCGCCAGCAGTGAGAGGGACAGACTCAACACCGGGGAGCTGTTTTTT.

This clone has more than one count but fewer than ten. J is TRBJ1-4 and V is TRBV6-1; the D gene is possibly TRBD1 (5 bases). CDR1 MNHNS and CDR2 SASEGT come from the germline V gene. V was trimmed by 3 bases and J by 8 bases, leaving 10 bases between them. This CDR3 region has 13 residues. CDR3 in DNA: TGTGCCAGCAGTGAGTGGGGGGGAGAAAAACTGTTTTTT. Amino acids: CASSEWGGEKLFF.

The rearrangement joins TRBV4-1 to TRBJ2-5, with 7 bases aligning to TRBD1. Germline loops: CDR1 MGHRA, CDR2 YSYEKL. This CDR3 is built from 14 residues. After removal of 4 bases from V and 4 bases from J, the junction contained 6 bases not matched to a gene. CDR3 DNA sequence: TGCGCCAGCAGCCCCACCGCAGGGGGAGAGACCCAGTACTTC. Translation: CASSPTAGGETQYF.

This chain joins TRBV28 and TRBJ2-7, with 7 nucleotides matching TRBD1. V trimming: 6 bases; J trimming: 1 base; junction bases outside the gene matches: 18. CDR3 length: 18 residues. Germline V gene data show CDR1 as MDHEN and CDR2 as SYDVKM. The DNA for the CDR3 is TGTGCCAGCAGCACACGCCCAGGGGGTAAACGTGCGTCCTACGAGCAGTACTTC. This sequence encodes CASSTRPGGKRASYEQYF.

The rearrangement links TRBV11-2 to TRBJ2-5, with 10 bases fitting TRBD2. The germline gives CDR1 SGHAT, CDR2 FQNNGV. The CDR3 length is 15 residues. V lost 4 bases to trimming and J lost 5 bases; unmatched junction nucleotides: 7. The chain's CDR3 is CASSSQAGGGETQYF. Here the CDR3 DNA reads TGTGCCAGCAGCTCCCAAGCGGGAGGGGGGGAGACCCAGTACTTC.

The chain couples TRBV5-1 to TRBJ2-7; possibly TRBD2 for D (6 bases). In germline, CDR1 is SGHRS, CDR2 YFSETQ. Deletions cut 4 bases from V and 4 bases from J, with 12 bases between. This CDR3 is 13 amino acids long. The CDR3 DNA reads TGCGCCAGCAGCGGGGACTCAGCATACGAGCAGTACTTC. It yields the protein CASSGDSAYEQYF.

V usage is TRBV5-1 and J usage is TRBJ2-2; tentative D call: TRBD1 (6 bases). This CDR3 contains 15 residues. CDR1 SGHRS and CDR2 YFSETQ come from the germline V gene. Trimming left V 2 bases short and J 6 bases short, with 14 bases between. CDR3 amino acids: CASSLPGWGPGELFF. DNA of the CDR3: TGCGCCAGCAGCTTACCAGGGTGGGGGCCCGGGGAGCTGTTTTTT.

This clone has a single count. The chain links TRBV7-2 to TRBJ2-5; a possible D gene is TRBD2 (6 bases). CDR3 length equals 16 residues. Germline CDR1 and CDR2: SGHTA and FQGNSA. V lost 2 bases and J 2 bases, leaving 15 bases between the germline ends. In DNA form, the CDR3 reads TGTGCCAGCAGCTTATGGGGAAGGGCGGGGCAAGAGACCCAGTACTTC. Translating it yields CASSLWGRAGQETQYF.

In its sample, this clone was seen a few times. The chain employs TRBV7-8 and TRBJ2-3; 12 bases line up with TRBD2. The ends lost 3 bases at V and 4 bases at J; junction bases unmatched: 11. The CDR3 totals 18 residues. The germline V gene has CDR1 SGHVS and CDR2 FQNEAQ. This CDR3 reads CASSFSPATSGSPDTQYF. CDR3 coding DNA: TGTGCCAGCAGCTTTAGTCCGGCGACTAGCGGGAGTCCAGATACGCAGTATTTT.

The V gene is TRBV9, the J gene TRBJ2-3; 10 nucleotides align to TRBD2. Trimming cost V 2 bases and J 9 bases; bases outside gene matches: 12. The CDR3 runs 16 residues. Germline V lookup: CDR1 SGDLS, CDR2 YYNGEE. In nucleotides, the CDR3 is TGTGCCAGCAGCGTCACAGCTCTAGCGGGAGCGGGGACGCAGTATTTT. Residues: CASSVTALAGAGTQYF.